One sample yielded the 2 T cell receptor beta chains listed below, sequenced in a study of beta chain features in type 1 diabetes. Isolated RNA was reverse transcribed in full, so expressed TCRB transcripts were sequenced. Generated by immunoSEQ multiplex PCR, the TCRdb table keeps only in-frame clones and is missing some. The sample lists 130,000 to 150,000 clones; 48% were seen once. The sample consisted of Tregs from blood. The receptors were sampled from a man between 18 and 35 years old in good health.

This clone was counted only a few times. The chain employs TRBV2 and TRBJ2-4, with TRBD1 identical over 7 bases. The germline V gene has CDR1 SNHLY and CDR2 FYNNEI. This CDR3 contains 16 residues. V lost 7 bases, J lost 1 base, and 10 bases stayed unmatched. CDR3 amino acids: CASNPPTGEAKNIQYF. The DNA for the CDR3 is TGTGCCAGCAACCCTCCCACAGGGGAGGCCAAAAACATTCAGTACTTC.

This clone has just a few counts. This chain links TRBV19 with TRBJ1-1, with a weak D call TRBD1 (5 bases). Germline V lookup: CDR1 LNHDA, CDR2 SQIVND (reference sequence). This CDR3 has 16 residues. V was trimmed by 7 bases and J by 1 base, leaving 19 bases between them. The CDR3 region is CASTLNGGAENTEAFF. The CDR3 nucleotides read TGTGCCAGTACCCTCAACGGTGGGGCAGAGAACACTGAAGCTTTCTTT.